A selection of T cell receptor beta chains follows, all from one sample in a study of neoadjuvant nivolumab and ipilimumab in lung cancer. Only in-frame clones appear in the TCRdb table, and some are missing; sequencing was by immunoSEQ multiplex PCR. The sample holds 30,000 to 35,000 clones, under 95% seen once. The input for sequencing was peripheral blood, taken after neoadjuvant nivolumab, alone or with ipilimumab, at or shortly before surgery. All receptors derive from an adult with non-small cell lung cancer. The CDR3 runs from the conserved cysteine through the conserved F or W. A D gene is named only where the DNA matches it firmly. Expanded clones get a size class; other rows say once, few or many, or leave the size out.

size	J	V	D	DNA	CDR3
.	TRBJ2-2	TRBV19	TRBD2	TGTGCCAGTAGTGGACTAGCGGGAATTTCGAACACCGGGGAGCTGTTTTTT	CASSGLAGISNTGELFF
.	TRBJ1-2	TRBV20-1	.	TGCAGTGCCTTTGACAACTATGGCTACACCTTC	CSAFDNYGYTF
few	TRBJ1-2	TRBV29-1	TRBD1	TGCAGCGCTCGGGACAGGGGGAACTATGGCTACACCTTC	CSARDRGNYGYTF
.	TRBJ2-3	TRBV27	TRBD2	TGTGCCAGCACAACTAGCGGGAGCACAGATACGCAGTATTTT	CASTTSGSTDTQYF
.	TRBJ1-1	TRBV5-6	.	TGTGCCAGCAGCTTATTACAGGTTCCTGAAGCTTTCTTT	CASSLLQVPEAFF
.	TRBJ2-5	TRBV5-1	.	TGCGCCAGCAGCCCGACAGGTCAAGAGACCCAGTACTTC	CASSPTGQETQYF
few	TRBJ1-1	TRBV7-9	.	TGTGCCAGCAGCTTAGGTTCCGTGAACACTGAAGCTTTCTTT	CASSLGSVNTEAFF
.	TRBJ2-2	TRBV18	.	TGTGCCAGCTCCCTATCCGGGGCAATCACCGGGGAGCTGTTTTTT	CASSLSGAITGELFF
.	TRBJ2-7	TRBV7-2	TRBD2	TGTGCCAGCAGCTTAGAAGCGGGGGACTCCTACGAGCAGTACTTC	CASSLEAGDSYEQYF
.	TRBJ2-7	TRBV5-4	TRBD1	TGTGCCAGCAGCGCTCCGGACAGGGGGGAAGGCTACGAGCAGTACTTC	CASSAPDRGEGYEQYF
few	TRBJ2-3	TRBV28	.	TGTGCCAGCAGTTCCCCCAGTGGGGGCGCGACAGATACGCAGTATTTT	CASSSPSGGATDTQYF
.	TRBJ1-1	TRBV7-9	.	TGTGCCAGCAGCTCCGACCCGAACACTGAAGCTTTCTTT	CASSSDPNTEAFF
.	TRBJ2-3	TRBV10-1	.	TGCGCCACCAAGGACCCTTTCTCGGGCACAGATACGCAGTATTTT	CATKDPFSGTDTQYF
.	TRBJ2-2	TRBV7-3	.	TGTGCCAGCAGCTTAGCGGGAAAGGGGAACGGGGAGCTGTTTTTT	CASSLAGKGNGELFF
.	TRBJ1-1	TRBV28	.	TGTGCCAGCAGTTTGTGGGGGCACACTGAAGCTTTCTTT	CASSLWGHTEAFF
.	TRBJ1-2	TRBV6-5	.	TGTGCCAGCAGTTTAGGTGGGGGATCCCTCTATGGCTACACCTTC	CASSLGGGSLYGYTF
.	TRBJ2-7	TRBV7-8	.	TGTGCCAGCAGTTTTGACCCGGTAAACGAGCAGTACTTC	CASSFDPVNEQYF
.	TRBJ2-5	TRBV5-4	TRBD1	TGTGCCAGCAGCTTCGGACAGGGAGGAAAAGAGACCCAGTACTTC	CASSFGQGGKETQYF
.	TRBJ2-7	TRBV7-2	.	TGTGCCAGCAGTAACAGGAACTCCTACGAGCAGTACTTC	CASSNRNSYEQYF
.	TRBJ2-3	TRBV9	TRBD2	TGTGCCAGCAGCGTAGCGGGGGGACCCACAGATACGCAGTATTTT	CASSVAGGPTDTQYF
.	TRBJ1-4	TRBV19	.	TGTGCCAGTACGCTACAGGGTCCTAATGAAAAACTGTTTTTT	CASTLQGPNEKLFF
.	TRBJ1-1	TRBV5-4	.	TGTGCCAGCAGCTCCGGAAGTAAGCTCACTGAAGCTTTCTTT	CASSSGSKLTEAFF
.	TRBJ1-1	TRBV6-1	.	TGTGCCAGCAGTGGTCGTCGAGAGGGACCGGGTGAAGCTTTCTTT	CASSGRREGPGEAFF
.	TRBJ1-5	TRBV5-1	TRBD1	TGCGCCAGCAGCTTGGATGACAGGGGCAATCAGCCCCAGCATTTT	CASSLDDRGNQPQHF
.	TRBJ2-1	TRBV2	.	TGTGCCAGCCGGCTAAGGGTAGTGGCTTACAATGAGCAGTTCTTC	CASRLRVVAYNEQFF
once	TRBJ2-5	TRBV2	TRBD2	TGTGCCAGCAGCAGCGGGAGTGCGGAGACCCAGTACTTC	CASSSGSAETQYF
.	TRBJ2-5	TRBV27	.	TGTGCCAGCAGTTCAGCCTTCCAAGAGACCCAGTACTTC	CASSSAFQETQYF
.	TRBJ1-1	TRBV5-1	.	TGCGCCAGCAGCAGGGAAATATGGGGGCAGGGTGAAGCTTTCTTT	CASSREIWGQGEAFF
.	TRBJ2-1	TRBV4-1	.	TGCGCCAGCAGCCAAGACCAGGAGGCCCCCTACAATGAGCAGTTCTTC	CASSQDQEAPYNEQFF
.	TRBJ1-1	TRBV7-9	TRBD1	TGTGCCAGCAGCCAGGGGGCGCCCACTGAAGCTTTCTTT	CASSQGAPTEAFF
.	TRBJ1-2	TRBV15	.	TGTGCCACCAGCAGGGCCCTCGGGGGGGCCTATGGCTACACCTTC	CATSRALGGAYGYTF
.	TRBJ2-6	TRBV6-5	.	TGTGCCAGCAGAAAACAGGGTTCTGGGGCCAACGTCCTGACTTTC	CASRKQGSGANVLTF
.	TRBJ1-1	TRBV5-4	.	TGTGCCAGCAGCTTGATAGGAACTGAAGCTTTCTTT	CASSLIGTEAFF
.	TRBJ2-5	TRBV10-3	TRBD1	TGTGCCATCAGTGAGTCGACTCTGGGACAGAAAGAGACCCAGTACTTC	CAISESTLGQKETQYF
.	TRBJ1-5	TRBV5-1	TRBD1	TGCGCCAGCAGCCGGGACAGGGGTCAGCCCCAGCATTTT	CASSRDRGQPQHF
.	TRBJ2-3	TRBV27	.	TGTGCCAACAACAAAGGCCCAGATACGCAGTATTTT	CANNKGPDTQYF
.	TRBJ2-3	TRBV5-1	TRBD2	TGCGCCAGCAGCTTTTTAGCGGGAGAAGATACGCAGTATTTT	CASSFLAGEDTQYF
.	TRBJ2-2	TRBV7-7	.	TGTGCCAGCAGCGACGAAGGAGTCGGGGAGCTGTTTTTT	CASSDEGVGELFF
.	TRBJ2-5	TRBV6-5	.	TGTGCCAGCAGTTACAGTGTCGCGGGCTCGCAGACCCAGTACTTC	CASSYSVAGSQTQYF
.	TRBJ2-5	TRBV5-4	TRBD2	TGTGCCAGCAGCCTAGGACTAGCGAGGGACACCCAGTACTTC	CASSLGLARDTQYF
.	TRBJ2-5	TRBV19	TRBD1	TGTGCCAGTAGTCTTACAGGGGGCGGTGGGACCCAGTACTTC	CASSLTGGGGTQYF
.	TRBJ1-2	TRBV5-1	.	TGCGCCAGCAGCTTGGGGACGGGCTCAGGCTACACCTTC	CASSLGTGSGYTF
few	TRBJ1-2	TRBV5-6	TRBD1	TGTGCCAGCAGCCAGGGGGGAGGGGCCATCTATGGCTACACCTTC	CASSQGGGAIYGYTF
.	TRBJ1-5	TRBV19	.	TGTGCCAGTAGTACAGGGATAATAGGTCAGCCCCAGCATTTT	CASSTGIIGQPQHF
.	TRBJ2-3	TRBV5-1	TRBD2	TGCGCCAGCAGCCAAGGACTAGCGGGAGATGGAATAGATACGCAGTATTTT	CASSQGLAGDGIDTQYF
.	TRBJ2-1	TRBV5-4	.	TGTGCCAGCAGCTCGGCTGGGGGGTCGGATCAGTTCTTC	CASSSAGGSDQFF
.	TRBJ2-4	TRBV5-1	TRBD1	TGCGCCAGCAGGGATTTGACAGGGGGCTCCAAAAACATTCAGTACTTC	CASRDLTGGSKNIQYF
.	TRBJ1-5	TRBV2	.	TGTGCCAGCAGTGAAAGGGCTAGCAATCAGCCCCAGCATTTT	CASSERASNQPQHF
.	TRBJ2-1	TRBV11-2	.	TGTGCCAGCACCCCTAATGCGTATGAGCAGTTCTTC	CASTPNAYEQFF
.	TRBJ2-2	TRBV5-4	.	TGTGCCAGCAGCTTGGGGAGACGGACCAACACCGGGGAGCTGTTTTTT	CASSLGRRTNTGELFF
.	TRBJ2-3	TRBV5-4	TRBD2	TGTGCCAGCAGCTTAGCGGGGGGCACAGATACGCAGTATTTT	CASSLAGGTDTQYF
.	TRBJ1-1	TRBV29-1	.	TGCAGCGTTGAAAGGGGGGCCGGTGAAGCTTTCTTT	CSVERGAGEAFF
.	TRBJ1-1	TRBV7-3	.	TGTGCCAGCAGTTCTTCCGGGGGAACTGAAGCTTTCTTT	CASSSSGGTEAFF
once	TRBJ1-5	TRBV7-2	.	TGTGCCAGCAGCTTTTATAGCAATCAGCCCCAGCATTTT	CASSFYSNQPQHF
.	TRBJ2-5	TRBV11-2	TRBD1	TGTGCCAGCAGCCCAACAGGGGGCCAAGAGACCCAGTACTTC	CASSPTGGQETQYF
.	TRBJ1-3	TRBV5-1	TRBD1	TGCGCCAGCAGCCCTACAACAGGGGGCGCATCAGGAAACACCATATATTTT	CASSPTTGGASGNTIYF
.	TRBJ2-5	TRBV11-3	TRBD1	TGTGCCAGCAGCTCCGGCGGACAGGGGATAGGGGAGACCCAGTACTTC	CASSSGGQGIGETQYF
.	TRBJ2-1	TRBV13	.	TGTGCCAGCAGGAGGAGTTCCTACAATGAGCAGTTCTTC	CASRRSSYNEQFF
.	TRBJ2-7	TRBV28	TRBD2	TGTGCCAGCTCTTTTAGCGGGCCCCTCTCCTACGAGCAGTACTTC	CASSFSGPLSYEQYF
.	TRBJ2-5	TRBV6-1	TRBD2	TGTGCCAGCAGTGAAAGCGGGCGGCTAGCGGGAGTAGGAGAGACCCAGTACTTC	CASSESGRLAGVGETQYF